This note documents a single TCR beta chain sequence. The antigen remains unidentified. It is likely a read error, because the conserved phenylalanine at the end of the CDR3 is missing. No DNA is shown, since the ends of the CDR3 on it are uncertain; the CDR3 is the one TCRdb lists. This sample is part of a study of metastatic and nonmetastatic thyroid tumors. The overall study: The authors compared repertoires across blood and tumor or nodule tissue from malignant and benign thyroid patients. General study results and limits: It was reportedly found that TCR beta diversity was significantly higher in malignant thyroid tumors than in benign nodules, a difference seen in both blood and tumor samples.

Each patient went into thyroid surgery without having received any treatment. Methods used by the authors: Construction of a distant-metastasis classifier for papillary thyroid cancer relied on CDR3 differences across clinicopathological groups. TCRdb re-analyzed the PCR reads using MiXCR. These V and J calls rely on TCRdb rather than the paper's analysis. The sample includes over 8,500 clones, approximately 31% seen only once; the top ten take 16%. The CDR3 comprises 12 residues, both ends counted. Germline V CDR1 and CDR2: MNHNS, SASEGT. What was sequenced was adjacent normal tissue. The chain has TRBV6-1 and TRBJ1-2. The TCR was taken from a female donor with papillary thyroid cancer or a benign thyroid nodule (not recorded which). Some clones in this sample may be carry-over from other donors' samples. The CDR3 sequence: CPSSESNYGDTI.